This TCR beta chain is from a study of early T cells in non-severe SARS-CoV-2 infection. The wider study: Sequencing input comprised bulk RNA from unsorted whole blood; chain pairing was not available.

With respect to this clonotype: As yet, its antigen is unknown.

Individual cDNA molecules each received unique molecular identifiers attached to them. TCRdb processed the 5' RACE reads anew with MiXCR; each CDR3 protein has one entry. The profile shows nearly 30,000 distinct CDR3 sequences, around 5.7% of them singletons. Study-level results: Anti-spike CD8 responses were favored in VDJdb matching, and private and CD4 specificities were missed.

This CDR3 is built from 15 residues. CDR1 and CDR2 from the germline V gene are SGHTA and FQGNSA. V was clipped by 2 bases and J by 6 bases, with 13 bases between them. Sequencing input: whole blood. The clonotype was recovered from an adult who was a healthcare worker with PCR-confirmed SARS-CoV-2 infection or an uninfected control (not recorded which). The V gene is TRBV7-2, the J gene TRBJ2-2; D gene uncertain. The CDR3 DNA reads TGTGCCAGCAGCTTATTGGACCAAGGCGCCGGGGAGCTGTTTTTT. It translates to CASSLLDQGAGELFF.